Below, 10 T cell receptor beta chains from the same sample are listed, as sequenced in a study of early T cells in non-severe SARS-CoV-2 infection. TCRdb independently ran MiXCR on the 5' RACE reads; one entry per CDR3 protein. Altogether approximately 84,000 distinct CDR3 sequences are present, about 15% being singletons, with the ten largest covering 5.5%. The material sequenced was whole blood. The source of these receptors is an adult who was a healthcare worker with PCR-confirmed SARS-CoV-2 infection or an uninfected control (not recorded which).

This clonotype was counted many times. The chain recombines TRBV6-1 with TRBJ1-6; D unresolved. The ends were cut back, 3 bases at V and 10 bases at J, with 22 bases in the middle. The germline CDR1 and CDR2 sequences are MNHNS and SASEGT. The CDR3 extends over 17 amino acids. The CDR3 nucleotides read TGTGCCAGCAGTGATACCCAAGGACGGACCCGGGGATCACCCCTCCACTTT. It encodes CASSDTQGRTRGSPLHF.

The J gene is TRBJ2-5, the V gene TRBV7-2; 14 bases match TRBD2. V lost 3 bases and J lost 1; bases outside the gene matches: 4. The length of the CDR3 is 17 residues. Germline loops: CDR1 SGHTA, CDR2 FQGNSA. CDR3 loop: CASSFRLAGGPQETQYF. Written as DNA, the CDR3 is TGTGCCAGCAGCTTCCGACTAGCGGGAGGGCCCCAAGAGACCCAGTACTTC.

The sample holds a few counts of this clonotype. V is TRBV9 and J is TRBJ2-2, with 7 bases matching TRBD1. The CDR3 sequence is 15 residues long. J lost 4 bases, V lost 0 bases, and 3 bases had no gene match. Germline V gene sequence: CDR1 SGDLS, CDR2 YYNGEE. CDR3 coding DNA: TGTGCCAGCAGCGTAGGACAGGGTGGCACCGGGGAGCTGTTTTTT. Translation: CASSVGQGGTGELFF.

A few counts support this clonotype. The rearrangement links TRBV9 to TRBJ1-2, with TRBD1 identical over 7 bases. Trimming took 5 bases from V and 0 from J; bases not matched to a gene: 7. CDR3 length equals 15 residues. CDR1 and CDR2 from the germline V gene are SGDLS and YYNGEE. The CDR3 nucleotides are TGTGCCAGCAGTGGACAGGACTCCACTAACTATGGCTACACCTTC. Translation gives CASSGQDSTNYGYTF. Filled out from reference TRBV9 and TRBJ1-2, the complete variable domain reads DSGVTQTPKHLITATGQRVTLRCSPRSGDLSVYWYQQSLDQGLQFLIQYYNGEERAKGNILERFSAQQFPDLHSELNLSSLELGDSALYFCASSGQDSTNYGYTFGSGTRLTVV.

The rearrangement uses TRBV19 and TRBJ1-4; 9 nucleotides match TRBD1. V was clipped by 6 bases and J by 8 bases; unmatched bases: 7. CDR1 and CDR2 (germline): LNHDA, SQIVND (reference sequence). The CDR3 spans 14 residues. Here the CDR3 reads CASSIGTGLEKLFF. The DNA for the CDR3 is TGTGCCAGTAGCATCGGGACAGGGCTGGAAAAACTGTTTTTT. The whole variable domain, remainder taken from reference TRBV19 and TRBJ1-4, is DGGITQSPKYLFRKEGQNVTLSCEQNLNHDAMYWYRQDPGQGLRLIYYSQIVNDFQKGDIAEGYSVSREKKESFPLTVTSAQKNPTAFYLCASSIGTGLEKLFFGSGTQLSVL.

This clonotype was recorded a few times. The gene calls are TRBV5-6 and TRBJ2-1, with TRBD2 matching over 10 bases. There are 16 residues in the CDR3. Germline V gene sequence: CDR1 SGHDT, CDR2 YYEEEE. Losses at the gene ends were 1 base for V and 10 bases for J; bases not matched to a gene: 11. The CDR3 DNA follows: TGTGCCAGCAGCTTGTCGGCTAGCGGGAGCTCTAGGGAGCAGTTCTTC. Protein sequence: CASSLSASGSSREQFF.

This clonotype has a count of ten or more. The chain employs TRBV20-1 and TRBJ2-7; 10 bases fit TRBD2. The V gene's germline CDR1 is DFQATT and CDR2 SNEGSKA (reference sequence). With V trimmed by 2 bases and J by 3 bases, 7 bases remained unmatched. This CDR3 is 15 amino acids long. The CDR3 loop reads CSARPLAGAIYEQYF. The CDR3 DNA reads as TGCAGTGCTAGACCGCTAGCGGGAGCCATCTACGAGCAGTACTTC.

This clonotype was seen repeatedly, ten times or more. V is TRBV20-1 and J is TRBJ2-3; TRBD2 matches at 10 bases. Germline assignment: CDR1 DFQATT and CDR2 SNEGSKA (reference sequence). V lost 3 bases and J lost 1; bases outside the gene matches: 4. The CDR3 totals 15 residues. CDR3 DNA: TGCAGTGCTAGGGGGGGGACTAGCGGCACAGATACGCAGTATTTT. Translated: CSARGGTSGTDTQYF.

The chain links TRBV28 to TRBJ1-1; no firm D call. Trimming removed 11 bases from V and 4 bases from J, with 14 bases in between. Germline V lookup: CDR1 MDHEN, CDR2 SYDVKM. The CDR3 is 12 residues long. The CDR3 protein is CASRPVGTEAFF. The CDR3 DNA sequence: TGTGCCTCGAGGCCGGTGGGCACTGAAGCTTTCTTT. The entire variable domain, with the rest obtained from reference TRBV28 and TRBJ1-1, is as follows: DVKVTQSSRYLVKRTGEKVFLECVQDMDHENMFWYRQDPGLGLRLIYFSYDVKMKEKGDIPEGYSVSREKKERFSLILESASTNQTSMYLCASRPVGTEAFFGQGTRLTVV.

This clonotype was counted between two and nine times. Here the CDR3 reads CASSRAGSTDTQYF. Written as DNA, the CDR3 is TGTGCCAGCAGCAGAGCGGGAAGCACAGATACGCAGTATTTT. This chain connects TRBV7-9 to TRBJ2-3, with 7 nucleotides matching TRBD2. The CDR3 runs 14 residues. Germline V gene lookup returns CDR1 SEHNR and CDR2 FQNEAQ (reference sequence). V shed 5 bases, J shed 0 bases, and the junction held 2 bases outside the gene matches.